Listed below are T cell receptor beta chains from one sample, sequenced in a study of blood T cell repertoires in COVID-19. Some clones are missing from TCRdb's copy, which holds only in-frame ones; the method was immunoSEQ multiplex PCR. Of some 130,000 clones detected, roughly four fifths appear once; the ten largest clones hold 10% to 12%. The sequencing sample was made of peripheral blood. The receptors were sampled from a human donor in a cohort sampled during active COVID-19. CDR3s leave out the opening cysteine and the closing phenylalanine or tryptophan. D genes are given only for firm matches.

D gene: TRBD1
J gene: TRBJ1-3
V gene: TRBV7-8
CDR3 protein: ASSRGQGAGNTIY

D gene: TRBD2
J gene: TRBJ2-7
V gene: TRBV7-8
CDR3 protein: ASSRTSGGSTYEQY

D gene: NA
J gene: TRBJ1-1
V gene: TRBV7-2
CDR3 protein: ASSLENFRGSTEAF

D gene: NA
J gene: TRBJ2-2
V gene: TRBV6-6
CDR3 protein: ASSYSSITGELF

D gene: TRBD2
J gene: TRBJ2-7
V gene: TRBV19
CDR3 protein: ASSPIRTSGGYEQY

D gene: NA
J gene: TRBJ1-2
V gene: TRBV7-9
CDR3 protein: ASSPDRINYGYT

D gene: NA
J gene: TRBJ2-5
V gene: TRBV7-9
CDR3 protein: ASSTGNQQETQY

D gene: NA
J gene: TRBJ2-7
V gene: TRBV6-6
CDR3 protein: ASSSGSYEQY

D gene: TRBD2
J gene: TRBJ2-7
V gene: TRBV7-6
CDR3 protein: ASSQVGRGSYEQY

D gene: TRBD1
J gene: TRBJ1-2
V gene: TRBV27
CDR3 protein: ASRTLQGALHYGYT

D gene: NA
J gene: TRBJ2-5
V gene: TRBV9
CDR3 protein: ASSVGTGVSGETQY

D gene: NA
J gene: TRBJ2-1
V gene: TRBV9
CDR3 protein: ASSVAPGGPGDNEQF

D gene: NA
J gene: TRBJ1-5
V gene: TRBV5-1
CDR3 protein: ASSLSHRGQPQH

D gene: NA
J gene: TRBJ1-2
V gene: TRBV6-5
CDR3 protein: ASSYSSGVGGYT

D gene: NA
J gene: TRBJ2-3
V gene: TRBV29-1
CDR3 protein: SVGGTSGDTQY

D gene: TRBD2
J gene: TRBJ2-3
V gene: TRBV5-1
CDR3 protein: ASSPGLAGGRGTDTQY

D gene: NA
J gene: TRBJ2-7
V gene: TRBV7-9
CDR3 protein: ASSPRTGRDSYEQY

D gene: NA
J gene: TRBJ2-7
V gene: TRBV7-9
CDR3 protein: ASTLGGTGDNEQY

D gene: NA
J gene: TRBJ1-3
V gene: TRBV6-5
CDR3 protein: ASSGFSGNTIY

D gene: TRBD1
J gene: TRBJ1-3
V gene: TRBV4-1
CDR3 protein: ASSQVNRQGVIGNTIY

D gene: NA
J gene: TRBJ2-7
V gene: TRBV6-1
CDR3 protein: ASSESPIFSYEQY

D gene: NA
J gene: TRBJ2-4
V gene: TRBV28
CDR3 protein: ASSLGGRKNIQY

D gene: NA
J gene: TRBJ1-2
V gene: TRBV5-1
CDR3 protein: ASSLAAGAGYGYT

D gene: TRBD1
J gene: TRBJ1-2
V gene: TRBV2
CDR3 protein: ASSEGPRGQGGYT

D gene: TRBD1
J gene: TRBJ2-5
V gene: TRBV25-1
CDR3 protein: ASSEGDSRETQY

D gene: NA
J gene: TRBJ2-7
V gene: TRBV5-1
CDR3 protein: ASSLLTGYYEQY

D gene: TRBD1
J gene: TRBJ2-1
V gene: TRBV5-4
CDR3 protein: ASSPDRGQGNEQF

D gene: NA
J gene: TRBJ1-4
V gene: TRBV5-6
CDR3 protein: ASSLVAGDEKLF

D gene: NA
J gene: TRBJ1-5
V gene: TRBV18
CDR3 protein: ASSPGVSSFYSNQPQH

D gene: NA
J gene: TRBJ2-2
V gene: TRBV6-5
CDR3 protein: ASSYGGTVTGELF

D gene: NA
J gene: TRBJ2-3
V gene: TRBV6-5
CDR3 protein: ASSYRQTDTQY

D gene: NA
J gene: TRBJ2-1
V gene: TRBV30
CDR3 protein: AWSPGKRYNEQF

D gene: TRBD1
J gene: TRBJ1-2
V gene: TRBV10-3
CDR3 protein: AISPRQGAVGYT

D gene: TRBD1
J gene: TRBJ2-7
V gene: TRBV10-2
CDR3 protein: ASSDRDRGHDEQY

D gene: TRBD2
J gene: TRBJ2-7
V gene: TRBV19
CDR3 protein: ASSIGLAASYEQY

D gene: NA
J gene: TRBJ1-1
V gene: TRBV2
CDR3 protein: ASNPDRTEAF

D gene: NA
J gene: TRBJ1-1
V gene: TRBV5-1
CDR3 protein: ASSLRTGRDTEAF

D gene: NA
J gene: TRBJ2-3
V gene: TRBV3-1/TRBV3-2
CDR3 protein: ASSQAFSWAGAGTDTQY

D gene: NA
J gene: TRBJ2-1
V gene: TRBV14
CDR3 protein: ASSQDETDSYNEQF

D gene: NA
J gene: TRBJ1-2
V gene: TRBV20-1
CDR3 protein: SATGIDGYT

D gene: TRBD1
J gene: TRBJ1-1
V gene: TRBV7-9
CDR3 protein: ASSFDRGGTEAF

D gene: NA
J gene: TRBJ1-1
V gene: TRBV20-1
CDR3 protein: SAPPETEAF

D gene: NA
J gene: TRBJ1-1
V gene: TRBV5-1
CDR3 protein: ASSLVGGITEAF

D gene: NA
J gene: TRBJ1-5
V gene: TRBV18
CDR3 protein: ASSDTNQPQH

D gene: TRBD1
J gene: TRBJ2-7
V gene: TRBV29-1
CDR3 protein: SVVDRETLRGQY

D gene: TRBD1
J gene: TRBJ1-5
V gene: TRBV6-5
CDR3 protein: ASSTGQGGSQPQH

D gene: TRBD1
J gene: TRBJ2-1
V gene: TRBV7-9
CDR3 protein: ASSSGTVYDEQF

D gene: NA
J gene: TRBJ1-6
V gene: TRBV7-9
CDR3 protein: ASSFRGGTNSPLH

D gene: TRBD1
J gene: TRBJ2-1
V gene: TRBV19
CDR3 protein: ASSMGQGGIYNEQF

D gene: NA
J gene: TRBJ2-1
V gene: TRBV2
CDR3 protein: ASKRDSNGNEQF

D gene: TRBD2
J gene: TRBJ2-5
V gene: TRBV9
CDR3 protein: ASSVSSGHREETQY

D gene: TRBD2
J gene: TRBJ2-3
V gene: TRBV5-1
CDR3 protein: ASSQKSGGSDTQY

D gene: NA
J gene: TRBJ1-1
V gene: TRBV14
CDR3 protein: ASSRSQVAEAF

D gene: TRBD1
J gene: TRBJ2-7
V gene: TRBV18
CDR3 protein: ASSSTGTGVSYEQY

D gene: NA
J gene: TRBJ1-6
V gene: TRBV5-6
CDR3 protein: ASSFSNSPLH